This TCR beta chain was captured by sequencing in a study of T cells in Graves' hyperthyroidism and ophthalmopathy. The wider study: Peripheral blood specimens were obtained at initial diagnosis, prior to any treatment.

Graves' hyperthyroidism without ophthalmopathy progression within 18 months was termed stable. Among the patients, aged 18 to 65, hyperthyroidism was newly diagnosed and had lasted under 2 months. Points from the study as a whole: Ophthalmopathy cases were set apart from stable hyperthyroidism by a 13 V-J model.

Of note for this clonotype: Its antigen is currently unknown.

It was RNA transcripts that yielded the amplified TCR beta CDR3 regions. The TCR CDR3 was amplified in a first-round RT-PCR using the HTBI primer set. TCRdb ran MiXCR on the multiplex PCR reads and lists one entry per CDR3 protein. The table includes hundreds of thousands of distinct CDR3 sequences, 15% to 20% detected once. The ends lost 3 bases at V and 4 bases at J; junction bases unmatched: 5. The V gene's germline CDR1 is ENHRY and CDR2 SYGVKD. This CDR3 comprises 14 residues. The sequence was collected from a young woman with Graves' hyperthyroidism. Sequencing was performed on blood. V usage is TRBV10-3 and J usage is TRBJ1-1, with 7 bases fitting TRBD1. This CDR3 is CAISDPTGSTEAFF. The CDR3 nucleotides are TGTGCCATCAGTGATCCGACAGGGTCCACTGAAGCTTTCTTT.